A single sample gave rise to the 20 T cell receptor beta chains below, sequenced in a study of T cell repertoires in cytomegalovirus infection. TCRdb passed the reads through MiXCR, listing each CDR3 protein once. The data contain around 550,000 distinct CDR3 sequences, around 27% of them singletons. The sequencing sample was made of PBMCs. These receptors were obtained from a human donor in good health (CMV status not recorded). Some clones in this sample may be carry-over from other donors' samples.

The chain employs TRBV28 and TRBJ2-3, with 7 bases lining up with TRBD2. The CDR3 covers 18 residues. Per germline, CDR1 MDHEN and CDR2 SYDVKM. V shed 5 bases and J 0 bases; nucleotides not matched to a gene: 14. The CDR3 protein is CASSLGGSGVVSTDTQYF. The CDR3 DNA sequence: TGTGCCAGCAGTCTCGGGGGGAGCGGGGTGGTTAGCACAGATACGCAGTATTTT.

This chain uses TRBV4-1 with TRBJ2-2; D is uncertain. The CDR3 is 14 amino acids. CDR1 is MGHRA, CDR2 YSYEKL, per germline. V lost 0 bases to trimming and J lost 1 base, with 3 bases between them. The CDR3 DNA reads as TGCGCCAGCAGCCAAGAGGAGAACACCGGGGAGCTGTTTTTT. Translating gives CASSQEENTGELFF.

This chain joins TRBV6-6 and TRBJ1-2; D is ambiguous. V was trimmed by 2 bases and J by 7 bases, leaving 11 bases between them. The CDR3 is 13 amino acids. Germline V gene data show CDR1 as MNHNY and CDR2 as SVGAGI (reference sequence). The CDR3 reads CASSYGLGGGYTF. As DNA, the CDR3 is TGTGCCAGCAGTTACGGACTGGGTGGTGGCTACACCTTC.

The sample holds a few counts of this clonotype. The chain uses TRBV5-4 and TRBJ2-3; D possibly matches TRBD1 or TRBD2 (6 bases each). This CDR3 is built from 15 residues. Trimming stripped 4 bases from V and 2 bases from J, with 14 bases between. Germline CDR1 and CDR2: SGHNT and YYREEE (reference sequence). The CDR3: CASSPGWGATDTQYF. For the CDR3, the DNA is TGTGCCAGCAGCCCGGGGTGGGGGGCCACAGATACGCAGTATTTT.

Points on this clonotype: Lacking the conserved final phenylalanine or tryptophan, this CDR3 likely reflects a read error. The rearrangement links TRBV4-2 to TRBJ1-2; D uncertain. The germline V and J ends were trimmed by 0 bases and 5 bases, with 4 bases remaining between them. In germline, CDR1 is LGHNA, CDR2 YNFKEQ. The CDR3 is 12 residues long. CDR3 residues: CASSQDQYGYTI. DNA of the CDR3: TGTGCCAGCAGCCAAGATCAATATGGCTACACCATC.

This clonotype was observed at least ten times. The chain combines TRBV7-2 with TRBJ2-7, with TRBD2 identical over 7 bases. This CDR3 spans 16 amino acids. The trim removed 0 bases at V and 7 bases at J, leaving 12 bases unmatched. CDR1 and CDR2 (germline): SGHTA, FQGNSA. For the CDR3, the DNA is TGTGCCAGCAGCTTAGCCCGTAGCGGGCCCGTGGGGGAGCAGTACTTC. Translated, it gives CASSLARSGPVGEQYF.

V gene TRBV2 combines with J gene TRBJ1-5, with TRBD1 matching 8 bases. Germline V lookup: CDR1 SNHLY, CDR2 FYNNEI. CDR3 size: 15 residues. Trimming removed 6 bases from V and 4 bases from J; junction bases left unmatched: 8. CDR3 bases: TGTGCCAGCAGCGGACAGGGAGGGGGGAATCAGCCCCAGCATTTT. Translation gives CASSGQGGGNQPQHF.

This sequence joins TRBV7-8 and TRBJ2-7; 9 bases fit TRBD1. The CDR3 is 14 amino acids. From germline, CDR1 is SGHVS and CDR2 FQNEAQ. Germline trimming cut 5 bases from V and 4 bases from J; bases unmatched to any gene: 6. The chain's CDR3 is CASSVRQGDYEQYV. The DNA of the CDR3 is TGTGCCAGCAGCGTCCGACAGGGGGATTACGAGCAGTACGTC.

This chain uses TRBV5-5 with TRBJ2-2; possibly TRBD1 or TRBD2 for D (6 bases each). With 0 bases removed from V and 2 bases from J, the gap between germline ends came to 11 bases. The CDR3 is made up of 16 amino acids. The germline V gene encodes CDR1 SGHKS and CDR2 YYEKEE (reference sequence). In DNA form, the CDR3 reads TGTGCCAGCAGCTTGGTCGGGGGCTCTAACACCGGGGAGCTGTTTTTT. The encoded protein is CASSLVGGSNTGELFF. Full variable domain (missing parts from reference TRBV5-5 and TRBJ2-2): DAGVTQSPTHLIKTRGQQVTLRCSPISGHKSVSWYQQVLGQGPQFIFQYYEKEERGRGNFPDRFSARQFPNYSSELNVNALLLGDSALYLCASSLVGGSNTGELFFGEGSRLTVL.

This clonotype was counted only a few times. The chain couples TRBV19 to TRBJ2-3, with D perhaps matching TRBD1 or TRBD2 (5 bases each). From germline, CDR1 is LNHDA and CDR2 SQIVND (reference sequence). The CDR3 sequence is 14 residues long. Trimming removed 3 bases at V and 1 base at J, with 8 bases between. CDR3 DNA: TGTGCCAGTAGTATCCGGGACGGCACAGATACGCAGTATTTT. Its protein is CASSIRDGTDTQYF.

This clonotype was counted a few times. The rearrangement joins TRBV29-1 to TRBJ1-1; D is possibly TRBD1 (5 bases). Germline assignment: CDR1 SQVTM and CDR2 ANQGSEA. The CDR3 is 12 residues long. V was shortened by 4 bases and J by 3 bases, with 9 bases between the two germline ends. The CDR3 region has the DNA TGCAGCGTTGTGCCCAGGGACACTGAAGCTTTCTTT. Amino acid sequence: CSVVPRDTEAFF.

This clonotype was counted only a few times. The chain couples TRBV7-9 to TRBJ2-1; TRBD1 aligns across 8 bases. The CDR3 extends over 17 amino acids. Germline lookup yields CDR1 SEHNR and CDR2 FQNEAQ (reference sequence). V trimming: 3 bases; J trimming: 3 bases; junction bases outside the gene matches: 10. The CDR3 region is CASSFAGGPYDYNEQFF. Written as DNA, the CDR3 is TGTGCCAGCAGCTTTGCAGGGGGCCCTTATGACTACAATGAGCAGTTCTTC.

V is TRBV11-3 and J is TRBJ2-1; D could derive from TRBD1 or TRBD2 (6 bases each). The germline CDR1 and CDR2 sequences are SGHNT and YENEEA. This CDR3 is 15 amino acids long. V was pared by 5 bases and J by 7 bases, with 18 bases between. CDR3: CASSQLGGRGNEQFF. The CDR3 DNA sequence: TGTGCCAGCAGCCAGCTAGGGGGGAGAGGAAATGAGCAGTTCTTC.

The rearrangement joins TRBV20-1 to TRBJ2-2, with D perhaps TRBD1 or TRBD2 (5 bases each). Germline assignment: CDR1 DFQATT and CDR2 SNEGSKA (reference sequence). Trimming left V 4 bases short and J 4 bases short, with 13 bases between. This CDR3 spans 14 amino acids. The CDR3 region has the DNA TGCAGTGCTACCGGGGCTCGGGGCACCGGGGAGCTGTTTTTT. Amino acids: CSATGARGTGELFF.

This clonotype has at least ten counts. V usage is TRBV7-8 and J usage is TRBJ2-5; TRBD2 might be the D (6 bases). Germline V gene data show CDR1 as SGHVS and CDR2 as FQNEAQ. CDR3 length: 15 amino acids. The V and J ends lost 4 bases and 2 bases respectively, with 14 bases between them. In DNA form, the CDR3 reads TGTGCCAGCAGCTCTTTGCGGGGACCTCAAGAGACCCAGTACTTC. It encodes CASSSLRGPQETQYF.

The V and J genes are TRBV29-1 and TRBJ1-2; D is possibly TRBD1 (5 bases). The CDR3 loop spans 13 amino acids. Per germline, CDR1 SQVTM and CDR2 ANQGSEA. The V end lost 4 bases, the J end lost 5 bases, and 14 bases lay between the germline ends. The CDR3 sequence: CSVGQLEGYGYTF. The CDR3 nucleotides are TGCAGCGTTGGACAGCTTGAGGGGTATGGCTACACCTTC.

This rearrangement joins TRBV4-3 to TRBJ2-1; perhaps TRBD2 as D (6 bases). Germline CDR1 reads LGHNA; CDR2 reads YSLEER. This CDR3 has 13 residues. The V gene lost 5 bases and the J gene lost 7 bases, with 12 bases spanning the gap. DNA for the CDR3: TGCGCCAGCAGCACAATAAGCGGGAATGAGCAGTTCTTC. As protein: CASSTISGNEQFF.

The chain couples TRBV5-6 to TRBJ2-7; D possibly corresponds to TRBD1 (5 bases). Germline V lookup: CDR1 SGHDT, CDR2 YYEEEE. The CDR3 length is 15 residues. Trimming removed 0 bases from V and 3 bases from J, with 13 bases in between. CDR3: CASSLDSDTYYEQYF. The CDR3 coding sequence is TGTGCCAGCAGCTTGGATTCGGACACATACTACGAGCAGTACTTC.

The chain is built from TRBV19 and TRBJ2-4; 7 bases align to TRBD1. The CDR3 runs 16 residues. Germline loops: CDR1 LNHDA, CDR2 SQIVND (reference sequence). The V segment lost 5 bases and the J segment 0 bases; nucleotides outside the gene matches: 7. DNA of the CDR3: TGTGCCAGTAGTGGCCGACAGGGCTTAGCCAAAAACATTCAGTACTTC. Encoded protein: CASSGRQGLAKNIQYF.

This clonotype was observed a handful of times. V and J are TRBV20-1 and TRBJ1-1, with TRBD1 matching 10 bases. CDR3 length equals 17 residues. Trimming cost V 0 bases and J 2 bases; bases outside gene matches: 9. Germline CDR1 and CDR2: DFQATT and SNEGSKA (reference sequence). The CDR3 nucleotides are TGCAGTGCTAGAGATGAATGGGACAGGGGCTTTAACACTGAAGCTTTCTTT. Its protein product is CSARDEWDRGFNTEAFF.